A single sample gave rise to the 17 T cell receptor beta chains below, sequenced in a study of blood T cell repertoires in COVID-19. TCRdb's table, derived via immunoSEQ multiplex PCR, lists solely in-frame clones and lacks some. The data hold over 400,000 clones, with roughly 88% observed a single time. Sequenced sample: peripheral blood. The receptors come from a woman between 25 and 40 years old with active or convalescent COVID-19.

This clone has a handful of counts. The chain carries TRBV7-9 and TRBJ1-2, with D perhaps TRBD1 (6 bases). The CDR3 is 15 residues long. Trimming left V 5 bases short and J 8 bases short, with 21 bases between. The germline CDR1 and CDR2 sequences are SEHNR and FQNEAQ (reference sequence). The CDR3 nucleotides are TGTGCCAGCAGCCCCGGGACACAGTCGATAAGAGGCTACACCTTC. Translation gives CASSPGTQSIRGYTF.

CDR3 loop: CASSGPGMNTEAFF. In nucleotides, the CDR3 is TGCGCCAGCAGTGGTCCGGGAATGAACACTGAAGCTTTCTTT. The chain has TRBV10-2 and TRBJ1-1, with D unclear. V lost 4 bases, J lost 0 bases, and 9 bases lay in between. The CDR3 contains 14 residues. The germline V gene has CDR1 WSHSY and CDR2 SAAADI.

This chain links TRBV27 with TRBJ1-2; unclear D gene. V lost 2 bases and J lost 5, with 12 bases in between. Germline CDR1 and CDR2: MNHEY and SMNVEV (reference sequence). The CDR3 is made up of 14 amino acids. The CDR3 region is CASSLRFDGYGYTF. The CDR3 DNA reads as TGTGCCAGCAGTTTAAGGTTCGACGGGTATGGCTACACCTTC.

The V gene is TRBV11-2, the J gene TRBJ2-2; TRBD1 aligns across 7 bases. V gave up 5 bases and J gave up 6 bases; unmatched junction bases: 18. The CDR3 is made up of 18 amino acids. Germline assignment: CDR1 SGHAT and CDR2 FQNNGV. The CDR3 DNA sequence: TGTGCCAGCAGCCCATACTTAGGGGGCTTGTACCCCTCCGGGGAGCTGTTTTTT. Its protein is CASSPYLGGLYPSGELFF.

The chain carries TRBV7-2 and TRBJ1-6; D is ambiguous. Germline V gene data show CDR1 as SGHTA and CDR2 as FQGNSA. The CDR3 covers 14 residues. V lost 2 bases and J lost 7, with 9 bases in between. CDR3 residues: CASSLLIENSPLHF. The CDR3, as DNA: TGTGCCAGCAGCTTATTGATCGAGAATTCACCCCTCCACTTT.

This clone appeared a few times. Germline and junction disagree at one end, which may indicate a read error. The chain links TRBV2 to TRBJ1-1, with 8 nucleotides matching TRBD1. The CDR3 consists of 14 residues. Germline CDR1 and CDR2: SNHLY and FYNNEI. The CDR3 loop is CASTEQGGNTEAFF. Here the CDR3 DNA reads TGTGCCAGCACTGAACAGGGGGGGAACACTGAAGCTTTCTTT.

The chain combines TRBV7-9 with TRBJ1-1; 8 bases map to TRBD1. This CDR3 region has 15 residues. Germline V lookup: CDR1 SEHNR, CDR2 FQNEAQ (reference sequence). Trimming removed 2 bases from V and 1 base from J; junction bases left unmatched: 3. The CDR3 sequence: CASSLQGAPNTEAFF. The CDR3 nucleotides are TGTGCCAGCAGCTTACAGGGGGCGCCGAACACTGAAGCTTTCTTT.

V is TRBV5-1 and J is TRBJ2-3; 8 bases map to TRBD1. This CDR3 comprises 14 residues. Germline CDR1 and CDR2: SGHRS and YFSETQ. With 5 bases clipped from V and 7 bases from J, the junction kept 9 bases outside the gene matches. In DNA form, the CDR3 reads TGCGCCAGCAGTCCCCAGGGGGCAGCTTATACGCAGTATTTT. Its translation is CASSPQGAAYTQYF.

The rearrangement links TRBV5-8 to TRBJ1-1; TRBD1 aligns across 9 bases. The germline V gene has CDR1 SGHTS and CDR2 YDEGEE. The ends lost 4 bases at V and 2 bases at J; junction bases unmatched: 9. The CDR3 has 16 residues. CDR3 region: CASSVWTGALNTEAFF. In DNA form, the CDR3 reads TGTGCCAGCAGCGTCTGGACAGGGGCCCTAAACACTGAAGCTTTCTTT.

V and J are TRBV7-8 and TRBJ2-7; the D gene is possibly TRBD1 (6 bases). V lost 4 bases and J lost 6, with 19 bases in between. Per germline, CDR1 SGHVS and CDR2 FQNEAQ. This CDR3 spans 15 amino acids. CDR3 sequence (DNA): TGTGCCAGCAGCTCGCATCGGGACACCGCTCTCGAGCAGTACTTC. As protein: CASSSHRDTALEQYF.

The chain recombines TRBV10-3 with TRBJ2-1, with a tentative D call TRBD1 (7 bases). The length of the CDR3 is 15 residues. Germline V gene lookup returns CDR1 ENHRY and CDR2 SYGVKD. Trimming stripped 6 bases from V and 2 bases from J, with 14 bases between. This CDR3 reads CAIRLAGGTYNEQFF. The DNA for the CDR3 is TGTGCCATCAGATTAGCAGGGGGGACCTACAATGAGCAGTTCTTC.

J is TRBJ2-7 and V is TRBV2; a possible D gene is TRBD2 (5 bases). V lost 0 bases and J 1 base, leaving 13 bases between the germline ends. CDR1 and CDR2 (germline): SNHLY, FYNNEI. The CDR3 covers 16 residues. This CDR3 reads CASSEARGLVSYEQYF. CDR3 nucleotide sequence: TGTGCCAGCAGTGAAGCCCGGGGATTAGTTTCCTACGAGCAGTACTTC.

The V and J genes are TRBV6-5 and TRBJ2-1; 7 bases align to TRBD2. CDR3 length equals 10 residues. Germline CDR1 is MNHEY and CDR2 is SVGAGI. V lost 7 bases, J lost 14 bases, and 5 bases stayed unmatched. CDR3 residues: CASKAGEEFF. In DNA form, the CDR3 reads TGTGCCAGCAAGGCGGGAGAGGAGTTCTTC.

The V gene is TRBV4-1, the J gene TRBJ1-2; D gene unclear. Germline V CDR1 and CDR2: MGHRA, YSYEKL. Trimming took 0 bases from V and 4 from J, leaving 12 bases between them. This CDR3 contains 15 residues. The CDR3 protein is CASSQERESGYGYTF. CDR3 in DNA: TGCGCCAGCAGCCAAGAGAGAGAGTCCGGCTATGGCTACACCTTC.

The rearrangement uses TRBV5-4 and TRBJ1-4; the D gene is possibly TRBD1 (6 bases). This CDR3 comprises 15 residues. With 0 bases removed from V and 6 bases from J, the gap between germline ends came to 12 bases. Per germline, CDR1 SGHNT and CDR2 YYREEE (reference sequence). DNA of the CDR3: TGTGCCAGCAGCTTGGGGTCTTCAGGGGATGAAAAACTGTTTTTT. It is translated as CASSLGSSGDEKLFF. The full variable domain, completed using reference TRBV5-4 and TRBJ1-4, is ETGVTQSPTHLIKTRGQQVTLRCSSQSGHNTVSWYQQALGQGPQFIFQYYREEENGRGNFPPRFSGLQFPNYSSELNVNALELDDSALYLCASSLGSSGDEKLFFGSGTQLSVL.

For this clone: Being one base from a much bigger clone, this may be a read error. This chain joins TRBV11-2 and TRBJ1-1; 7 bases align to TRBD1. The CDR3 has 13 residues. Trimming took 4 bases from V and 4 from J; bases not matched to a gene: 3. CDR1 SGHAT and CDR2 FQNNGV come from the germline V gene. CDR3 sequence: CASSSHRGTEAFF. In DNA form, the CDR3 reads TGTGCCAGCAGCTCCCACAGGGGCACTGAAGCTTTCTTT.

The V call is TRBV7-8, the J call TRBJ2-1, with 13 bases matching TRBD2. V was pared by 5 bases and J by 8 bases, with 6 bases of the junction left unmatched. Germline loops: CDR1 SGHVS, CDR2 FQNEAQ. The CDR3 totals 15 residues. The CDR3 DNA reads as TGTGCCAGCAGCCCCCGGACTAGCGGGAGATATGAGCAGTTCTTC. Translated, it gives CASSPRTSGRYEQFF.